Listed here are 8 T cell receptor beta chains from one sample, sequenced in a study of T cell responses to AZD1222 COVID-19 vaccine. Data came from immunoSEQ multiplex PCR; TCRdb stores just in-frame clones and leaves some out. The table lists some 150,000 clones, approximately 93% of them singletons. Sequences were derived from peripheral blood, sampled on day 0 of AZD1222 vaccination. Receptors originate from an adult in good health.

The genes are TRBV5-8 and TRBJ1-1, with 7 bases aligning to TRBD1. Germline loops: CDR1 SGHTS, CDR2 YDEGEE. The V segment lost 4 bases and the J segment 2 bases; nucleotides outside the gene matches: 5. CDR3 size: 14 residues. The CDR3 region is CASSLGTANTEAFF. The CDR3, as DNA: TGTGCCAGCAGCCTAGGGACAGCTAACACTGAAGCTTTCTTT. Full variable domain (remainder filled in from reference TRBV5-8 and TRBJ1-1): EAGVTQSPTHLIKTRGQQATLRCSPISGHTSVYWYQQALGLGLQFLLWYDEGEERNRGNFPPRFSGRQFPNYSSELNVNALELEDSALYLCASSLGTANTEAFFGQGTRLTVV.

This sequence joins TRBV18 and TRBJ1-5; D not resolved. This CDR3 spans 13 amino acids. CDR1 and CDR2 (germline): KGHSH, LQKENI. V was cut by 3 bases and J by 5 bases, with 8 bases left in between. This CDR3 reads CASSPTMDQPQHF. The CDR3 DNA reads TGTGCCAGCTCACCGACAATGGATCAGCCCCAGCATTTT.

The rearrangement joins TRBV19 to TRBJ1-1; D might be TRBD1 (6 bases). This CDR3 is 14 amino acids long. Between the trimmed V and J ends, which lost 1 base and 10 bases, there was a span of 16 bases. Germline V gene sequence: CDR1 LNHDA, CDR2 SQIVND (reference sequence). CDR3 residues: CASSIAAVVGGAFF. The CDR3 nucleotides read TGTGCCAGTAGTATAGCCGCGGTTGTAGGGGGAGCTTTCTTT.

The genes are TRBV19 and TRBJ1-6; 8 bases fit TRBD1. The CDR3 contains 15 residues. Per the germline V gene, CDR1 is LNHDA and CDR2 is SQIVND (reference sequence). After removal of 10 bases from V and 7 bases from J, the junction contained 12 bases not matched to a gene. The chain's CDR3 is CATHWTGSNNSPLHF. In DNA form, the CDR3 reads TGTGCCACCCACTGGACAGGGAGTAACAATTCACCCCTCCACTTT.

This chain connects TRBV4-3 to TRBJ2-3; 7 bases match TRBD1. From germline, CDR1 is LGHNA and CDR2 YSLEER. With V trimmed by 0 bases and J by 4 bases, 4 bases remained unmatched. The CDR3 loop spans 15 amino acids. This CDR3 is CASSQDGTVADTQYF. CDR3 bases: TGCGCCAGCAGCCAAGATGGGACAGTCGCAGATACGCAGTATTTT.

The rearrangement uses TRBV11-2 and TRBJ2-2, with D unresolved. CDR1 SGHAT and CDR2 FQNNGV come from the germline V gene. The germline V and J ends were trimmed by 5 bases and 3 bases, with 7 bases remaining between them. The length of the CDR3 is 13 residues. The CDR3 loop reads CASSVQHTGELFF. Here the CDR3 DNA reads TGTGCCAGCAGCGTACAGCACACCGGGGAGCTGTTTTTT.

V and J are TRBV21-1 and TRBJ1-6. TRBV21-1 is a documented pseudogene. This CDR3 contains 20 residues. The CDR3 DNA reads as TGTGCCAGCAGACGGGGATCGTTCACCGGGCCCAGCTCCTATAATTCACCCCTCCACTTT. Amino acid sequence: CASRRGSFTGPSSYNSPLHF.

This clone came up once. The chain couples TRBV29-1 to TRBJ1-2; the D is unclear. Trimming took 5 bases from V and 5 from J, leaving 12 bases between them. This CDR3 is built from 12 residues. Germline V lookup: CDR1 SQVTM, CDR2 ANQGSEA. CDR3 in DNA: TGCAGCGTTATAAGGCACGGATATGGCTACACCTTC. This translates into CSVIRHGYGYTF.